The rows below give T cell receptor beta chains drawn from one sample of a study of blood T cells in healthy people across ages. Each CDR3 protein gets one entry after TCRdb re-called the 5' RACE reads with MiXCR. The sample lists fewer than 750,000 distinct CDR3 sequences, about 50% occurring once. The specimen sequenced was blood. These receptors came from an elderly woman in good health. The CDR3 runs from the conserved cysteine through the conserved F or W. The D gene is left open where the match is weak.

. . TRBV15 CATSRDRAYNEQYF
TRBD1 TRBJ1-1 TRBV15 CATSKYGQAVTEAFF
TRBD1 TRBJ2-3 TRBV5-1 CASRGQVPSTDTQYF
TRBD1 TRBJ1-1 TRBV5-1 CASSMLTGTMNTEAFF
. TRBJ2-2 TRBV7-9 CASSLQTNTGEPFF
. TRBJ2-7 TRBV28 CASSSGGREQYF
. TRBJ1-2 TRBV27 CASSLEWGYGYTF
. TRBJ2-3 TRBV24-1 CATQGTYSTDTQYF
. TRBJ2-3 TRBV5-1 CASSLGRKRARQNDARSTDTQYF
. TRBJ2-3 TRBV20-1 CSALGPTDTQYF
. TRBJ1-4 TRBV5-1 CASSFAGHNEKLFF
. TRBJ1-2 TRBV18 CASSIQSLANYGYTF
TRBD1 TRBJ1-1 TRBV28 CASEPQGANTEAFF
. TRBJ1-5 TRBV12-3/TRBV12-4 CASSFGEENQPQHF
. . TRBV12-3/TRBV12-4 CVSSPRGGGESEQYF
TRBD2 TRBJ2-3 TRBV9 CASSVYSGGAITDTQYF
. TRBJ2-3 TRBV29-1 CSVRKAPGDTQYF
. TRBJ2-1 TRBV7-3 CASSLSLARNNEQFF
. . TRBV21-1 CATGGERGYNEQYF
TRBD1 TRBJ1-2 TRBV27 CASSVRTGGQNGYTF
. TRBJ2-5 TRBV4-1 CASSQDSMAQSQETQYF
. TRBJ1-1 TRBV30 CAWSRGGNTEAFF
. TRBJ2-1 TRBV15 CATSRDDPGYNEQFF
. TRBJ1-2 TRBV6-5 CASSYGGAGYGYTF
. TRBJ2-3 TRBV24-1 CATSDTRTTDTQYF
. TRBJ2-2 TRBV28 CASSFRGFSTGELFF
. TRBJ2-2 TRBV27 CASSRDFGKTGELFF
. TRBJ2-5 TRBV7-2 CASSLQLITQYF